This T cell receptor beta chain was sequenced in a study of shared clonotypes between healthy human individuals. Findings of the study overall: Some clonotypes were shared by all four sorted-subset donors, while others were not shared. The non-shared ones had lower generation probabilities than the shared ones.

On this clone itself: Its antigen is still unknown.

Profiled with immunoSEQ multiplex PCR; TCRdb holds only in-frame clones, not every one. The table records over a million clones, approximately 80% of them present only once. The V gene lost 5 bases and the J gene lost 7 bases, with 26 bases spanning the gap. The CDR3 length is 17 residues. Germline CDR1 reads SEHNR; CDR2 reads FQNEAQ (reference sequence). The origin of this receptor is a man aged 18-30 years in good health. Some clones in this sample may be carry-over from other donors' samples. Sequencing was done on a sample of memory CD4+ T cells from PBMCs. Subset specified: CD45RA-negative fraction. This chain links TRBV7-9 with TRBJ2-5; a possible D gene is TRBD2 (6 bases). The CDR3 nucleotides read TGTGCCAGCAGCGAGCGCCCTAGAACTCAAGAGGGAGGGACCCAGTACTTC. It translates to CASSERPRTQEGGTQYF.